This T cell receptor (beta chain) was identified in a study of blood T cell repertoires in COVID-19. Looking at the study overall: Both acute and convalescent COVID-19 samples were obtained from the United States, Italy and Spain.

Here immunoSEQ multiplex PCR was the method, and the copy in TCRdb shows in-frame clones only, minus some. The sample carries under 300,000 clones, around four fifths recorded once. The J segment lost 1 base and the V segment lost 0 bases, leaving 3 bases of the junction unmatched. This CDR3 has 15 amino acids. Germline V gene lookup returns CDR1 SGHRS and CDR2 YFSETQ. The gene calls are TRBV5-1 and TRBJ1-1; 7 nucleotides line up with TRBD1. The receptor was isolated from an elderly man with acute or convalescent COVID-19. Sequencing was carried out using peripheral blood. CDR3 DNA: TGCGCCAGCAGCTTGGCCGGACAGGAGAACACTGAAGCTTTCTTT. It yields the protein CASSLAGQENTEAFF. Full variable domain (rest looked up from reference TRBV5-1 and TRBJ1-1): KAGVTQTPRYLIKTRGQQVTLSCSPISGHRSVSWYQQTPGQGLQFLFEYFSETQRNKGNFPGRFSGRQFSNSRSEMNVSTLELGDSALYLCASSLAGQENTEAFFGQGTRLTVV.